These 17 T cell receptor beta chains came from one sample sequenced in a study of monozygotic twins with cystic fibrosis. Clones were read by immunoSEQ multiplex PCR, and TCRdb kept only the in-frame ones, dropping some. The sample holds approximately 25,000 clones, 75% to 95% seen once. Material for sequencing was blood. These receptors originate from a girl aged 2 to 10 with cystic fibrosis.

The V call is TRBV19, the J call TRBJ1-3; D call uncertain. The CDR3 sequence is 13 residues long. Germline V CDR1 and CDR2: LNHDA, SQIVND (reference sequence). V was shortened by 6 bases and J by 4 bases, with 10 bases between the two germline ends. The CDR3: CASSKTTGNTIYF. CDR3 DNA sequence: TGTGCCAGTAGCAAAACGACCGGAAACACCATATATTTT.

The chain employs TRBV7-2 and TRBJ1-2, with D possibly being TRBD1 (6 bases). From germline, CDR1 is SGHTA and CDR2 FQGNSA. The CDR3 extends over 16 amino acids. V was shortened by 1 base and J by 2 bases, with 14 bases between the two germline ends. The CDR3 reads CASSLGTEGLNYGYTF. Here the CDR3 DNA reads TGTGCCAGCAGCTTAGGGACAGAGGGGCTCAACTATGGCTACACCTTC.

The CDR3 sequence: CASSGPSRGPWYGYTF. DNA for the CDR3: TGTGCCAGCAGCGGACCAAGCAGGGGGCCTTGGTATGGCTACACCTTC. The chain combines TRBV9 with TRBJ1-2; TRBD1 aligns across 8 bases. The CDR3 is 16 amino acids. The germline V gene encodes CDR1 SGDLS and CDR2 YYNGEE. The ends lost 3 bases at V and 5 bases at J; junction bases unmatched: 12.

The chain joins TRBV21-1 to TRBJ1-2. TRBV21-1 is labeled a pseudogene. There are 15 residues in the CDR3. The CDR3 DNA reads TGTGCCAGCAGCACAACGGGGCTCAACAACTATGGCTACACCTTC. This gives the protein CASSTTGLNNYGYTF.

CDR3 sequence (DNA): TGCGCCAGCAGCCAAGATATCTCGGGGGGAGGGACTGAAGCTTTCTTT. Residues: CASSQDISGGGTEAFF. The J gene is TRBJ1-1, the V gene TRBV4-3; maybe TRBD1 (5 bases). The CDR3 has 16 amino acids. Trimming left V 0 bases short and J 5 bases short, with 16 bases between. Germline CDR1 reads LGHNA; CDR2 reads YSLEER.

The chain couples TRBV18 to TRBJ2-7; TRBD2 might be the D (6 bases). V shed 8 bases and J shed 1 base, with 15 bases lying between them. Looked up from germline, CDR1 is KGHSH and CDR2 is LQKENI. The CDR3 has 14 residues. The CDR3 sequence is CASNSGLLSYEQYF. Written as DNA, the CDR3 is TGTGCCAGCAATTCGGGACTGCTATCCTACGAGCAGTACTTC. The whole variable domain, filled in from reference TRBV18 and TRBJ2-7, reads NAGVMQNPRHLVRRRGQEARLRCSPMKGHSHVYWYRQLPEEGLKFMVYLQKENIIDESGMPKERFSAEFPKEGPSILRIQQVVRGDSAAYFCASNSGLLSYEQYFGPGTRLTVT.

This chain uses TRBV30 with TRBJ1-3; 7 bases agree with TRBD1. CDR1 GTSNPN and CDR2 SVGIG come from the germline V gene (reference sequence). V lost 2 bases to trimming and J lost 0 bases; unmatched junction nucleotides: 7. This CDR3 comprises 16 residues. CDR3 sequence (DNA): TGTGCCTGGAGTAACAGGGGAATCTACTCTGGAAACACCATATATTTT. It is translated as CAWSNRGIYSGNTIYF.

This chain uses TRBV27 with TRBJ1-1; D may be TRBD1 (5 bases). The CDR3 contains 20 residues. Germline CDR1 and CDR2: MNHEY and SMNVEV (reference sequence). Trimming removed 1 base from V and 1 base from J, with 25 bases in between. DNA of the CDR3: TGTGCCAGCAGTTTATTTAAAACGCAGGGCCCCCTATCCTCGAACACTGAAGCTTTCTTT. Protein product: CASSLFKTQGPLSSNTEAFF.

The rearrangement joins TRBV19 to TRBJ1-1; 7 bases are shared with TRBD1. The CDR3 totals 14 residues. CDR1 and CDR2 from the germline V gene are LNHDA and SQIVND (reference sequence). V was clipped by 5 bases and J by 6 bases; unmatched bases: 9. The CDR3 here is CASSEDREISEAFF. The CDR3 DNA reads as TGTGCCAGTAGTGAAGACAGGGAAATCTCTGAAGCTTTCTTT.

V is TRBV9 and J is TRBJ1-3; D is undetermined. From germline, CDR1 is SGDLS and CDR2 YYNGEE. The CDR3 extends over 15 amino acids. Trimming shortened V by 0 bases and J by 2 bases, and 9 bases separated the two germline ends. This CDR3 reads CASSVDGFPGNTIYF. The CDR3 nucleotides are TGTGCCAGCAGCGTAGATGGGTTCCCTGGAAACACCATATATTTT.

The table lists this clone with a few counts. This chain connects TRBV28 to TRBJ1-6; TRBD1 matches 10 bases. The ends lost 2 bases at V and 5 bases at J; junction bases unmatched: 3. Germline V gene lookup returns CDR1 MDHEN and CDR2 SYDVKM. The CDR3 is made up of 16 amino acids. The CDR3, as DNA: TGTGCCAGCAGTTTAGGGGACAGGGGAAATAATTCACCCCTCCACTTT. Encoded protein: CASSLGDRGNNSPLHF.

This sequence joins TRBV7-9 and TRBJ2-5; D call uncertain. Trimming took off 4 bases at V and 3 bases at J, with 12 bases between the two ends. The V gene's germline CDR1 is SEHNR and CDR2 FQNEAQ (reference sequence). The length of the CDR3 is 14 residues. Here the CDR3 reads CASSSAALEETQYF. CDR3 in DNA: TGTGCCAGCAGCTCCGCTGCATTGGAAGAGACCCAGTACTTC.

The V call is TRBV7-2, the J call TRBJ2-3; 9 nucleotides agree with TRBD2. CDR1 SGHTA and CDR2 FQGNSA come from the germline V gene. V trimming: 1 base; J trimming: 1 base; junction bases outside the gene matches: 3. The CDR3 has 16 residues. The CDR3 here is CASSLVGGGGTDTQYF. The CDR3 coding sequence is TGTGCCAGCAGCTTAGTGGGCGGGGGGGGCACAGATACGCAGTATTTT.

The chain is built from TRBV19 and TRBJ1-2, with TRBD1 matching over 8 bases. V gave up 1 base and J gave up 8 bases; unmatched junction bases: 9. CDR1 and CDR2 (germline): LNHDA, SQIVND (reference sequence). The CDR3 is made up of 15 amino acids. CDR3 residues: CASSIGQGPYSGYTF. The CDR3 DNA reads as TGTGCCAGTAGTATAGGACAGGGGCCCTACAGCGGCTACACCTTC.

The rearrangement links TRBV25-1 to TRBJ2-1; TRBD1 might be the D (6 bases). This CDR3 is 12 amino acids long. Per germline, CDR1 MGHDK and CDR2 SYGVNS. V gave up 4 bases and J gave up 7 bases, with 8 bases separating them. The CDR3 spells CASSATGNEQFF. The CDR3 coding sequence is TGTGCCAGCAGTGCAACAGGGAATGAGCAGTTCTTC.

The chain employs TRBV5-4 and TRBJ1-2; unclear D gene. Per the germline V gene, CDR1 is SGHNT and CDR2 is YYREEE (reference sequence). V was clipped by 4 bases and J by 3 bases, with 10 bases between them. The CDR3 runs to 13 residues. DNA of the CDR3: TGTGCCAGCAGCCCAGCTGTGGACTATGGCTACACCTTC. As protein: CASSPAVDYGYTF.

This chain uses TRBV30 with TRBJ2-2; D remains ambiguous. Germline V gene data show CDR1 as GTSNPN and CDR2 as SVGIG (reference sequence). V was trimmed by 0 bases and J by 7 bases, leaving 3 bases between them. CDR3 length: 11 residues. The CDR3 bases are TGTGCCTGGAGTGTAAACGGGGAGCTGTTTTTT. It yields the protein CAWSVNGELFF.